A selection of T cell receptor beta chains follows, all from one sample in a study of PD-1 blockade in classical Hodgkin lymphoma. The assay was immunoSEQ multiplex PCR, and TCRdb's table has in-frame clones only and misses some. The sample includes 50,000 or so clones, around 75% seen only once; the top ten take about 16%. Sample: peripheral blood mononuclear cells (PBMCs), taken before the second cycle of nivolumab. Receptor source: a human donor with classical Hodgkin lymphoma. The CDR3 runs from the conserved cysteine through the conserved F or W. The D gene is left open where the match is weak. Clone size is not always given. Where it is, it says once, few, many or a class for expanded clones.

>-|TRBV4-1|-|TRBJ1-1|15
CASSQRGSVDTEAFF
TGCGCCAGCAGCCAAAGGGGGTCAGTGGACACTGAAGCTTTCTTT
>-|TRBV28|-|TRBJ2-3|11
CASSYPDTQYF
TGTGCCAGCAGTTACCCCGATACGCAGTATTTT
>TRBD1|TRBV7-9|-|TRBJ1-3|17
CASSSSWTGPSGNTIYF
TGTGCCAGCAGCTCGAGTTGGACAGGCCCCTCTGGAAACACCATATATTTT
>-|TRBV30|once|TRBJ2-2|16
CAWRKRGAGATGELFF
TGTGCCTGGAGGAAAAGGGGGGCAGGGGCCACCGGGGAGCTGTTTTTT
>-|TRBV6-1|few|TRBJ2-2|11
CASSFSGELFF
TGTGCCAGCAGCTTTTCCGGGGAGCTGTTTTTT
>-|TRBV25-1|-|TRBJ2-7|12
CASRAESYEQYF
TGTGCCAGCAGGGCAGAGAGTTACGAGCAGTACTTC
>TRBD1|TRBV6-5|few|TRBJ2-7|15
CASTVSGTVDHEQYF
TGTGCCAGCACCGTCTCCGGGACAGTCGACCACGAGCAGTACTTC
>-|TRBV2|-|TRBJ2-7|13
CASSEPADYEQYF
TGTGCCAGCAGTGAACCAGCGGATTACGAGCAGTACTTC
>-|TRBV18|-|TRBJ1-5|13
CASSPERNQPQHF
TGTGCCAGCTCACCCGAGCGGAATCAGCCCCAGCATTTT
>TRBD1|TRBV19|-|TRBJ2-1|13
CATRTGILGEQFF
TGTGCCACCCGGACAGGAATCTTAGGTGAGCAGTTCTTC
>-|TRBV5-6|-|TRBJ1-1|15
CASSLVWQLNTEAFF
TGTGCCAGCAGCTTGGTATGGCAGCTGAACACTGAAGCTTTCTTT
>-|TRBV7-8|-|TRBJ1-2|12
CASSLGQGSYTF
TGTGCCAGCAGCTTGGGTCAGGGAAGCTACACCTTC
>-|TRBV30|few|TRBJ2-7|14
CAWSVPGLFYEQYF
TGTGCCTGGAGTGTACCAGGACTGTTCTACGAGCAGTACTTC
>TRBD2|TRBV29-1|-|TRBJ2-7|14
CSVRIAGGPYEQYF
TGCAGCGTCCGAATAGCGGGGGGTCCCTACGAGCAGTACTTC
>TRBD2|TRBV6-6|-|TRBJ2-1|14
CASSSGLVDNEQFF
TGTGCCAGCAGTAGTGGACTAGTCGACAATGAGCAGTTCTTC
>TRBD1|TRBV6-5|once|TRBJ2-1|13
CASSPTGATEQFF
TGTGCCAGCAGCCCCACAGGGGCAACTGAGCAGTTCTTC
>-|TRBV30|-|TRBJ2-7|11
CAWSVRYEQYF
TGTGCCTGGAGTGTACGGTACGAGCAGTACTTC
>-|TRBV19|-|TRBJ1-1|14
CASSMPAGYTEAFF
TGTGCCAGTAGTATGCCCGCGGGCTACACTGAAGCTTTCTTT
>-|TRBV5-1|-|TRBJ2-7|15
CASSANRDPTYEQYF
TGCGCCAGCAGCGCTAACAGGGATCCCACCTACGAGCAGTACTTC
>-|TRBV27|-|TRBJ2-1|14
CASSEHRANNEQFF
TGTGCCAGCAGCGAACACCGGGCCAACAATGAGCAGTTCTTC
>TRBD1|TRBV19|-|TRBJ1-5|15
CASRDYRGKDQPQHF
TGTGCCAGTAGAGATTACAGGGGTAAAGATCAGCCCCAGCATTTT
>-|TRBV6-5|once|TRBJ2-1|15
CASSPGISGYNEQFF
TGTGCCAGCAGCCCGGGGATATCAGGCTACAATGAGCAGTTCTTC
>-|TRBV6-5|-|TRBJ2-4|15
CASSQGLVTKNIQYF
TGTGCCAGCAGTCAGGGACTTGTAACCAAAAACATTCAGTACTTC
>TRBD1|TRBV19|-|TRBJ2-7|16
CATASPGTGRSYEQYF
TGTGCCACCGCCTCCCCCGGGACAGGGCGGTCCTACGAGCAGTACTTC
>TRBD2|TRBV7-9|-|TRBJ2-2|16
CAGKVAGEGNTGELFF
TGTGCCGGTAAAGTGGCGGGAGAGGGGAACACCGGGGAGCTGTTTTTT
>TRBD2|TRBV5-8|-|TRBJ2-1|17
CASSSGTSGVSYNEQFF
TGTGCCAGCAGCTCCGGGACTAGCGGGGTCTCCTACAATGAGCAGTTCTTC
>TRBD1|TRBV7-9|-|TRBJ2-5|15
CASSRTGQAKETQYF
TGTGCCAGCAGCCGAACGGGACAGGCCAAGGAGACCCAGTACTTC
>TRBD1|TRBV9|few|TRBJ1-1|16
CASSVGGTGRDTEAFF
TGTGCCAGCAGCGTAGGGGGGACAGGGAGGGACACTGAAGCTTTCTTT
>-|TRBV7-9|-|TRBJ2-1|14
CASGRQGGPNEQFF
TGTGCCAGCGGCCGACAAGGGGGGCCGAATGAGCAGTTCTTC
>TRBD2|TRBV10-2|-|TRBJ2-2|17
CASRAPGGRAVTGELFF
TGCGCCAGCAGGGCCCCTGGCGGGAGGGCCGTTACCGGGGAGCTGTTTTTT
>-|TRBV5-5|-|TRBJ1-3|15
CASTNAWQGGNTIYF
TGTGCCAGCACCAACGCGTGGCAGGGAGGAAACACCATATATTTT
>-|TRBV10-2|-|TRBJ2-1|12
CASSAVSSEQFF
TGCGCCAGCAGTGCGGTCAGTAGTGAGCAGTTCTTC
>-|TRBV6-5|-|TRBJ1-5|13
CASSPFGLGPQHF
TGTGCCAGCAGCCCCTTCGGATTGGGGCCCCAGCATTTT
>-|TRBV28|-|TRBJ2-6|19
CASSLPSGDRGSGANVLTF
TGTGCCAGCAGTTTACCCTCAGGGGATAGGGGCTCTGGGGCCAACGTCCTGACTTTC
>TRBD2|TRBV7-2|once|TRBJ2-7|16
CASSPQLAGGGYEQYF
TGTGCCAGCAGCCCACAACTAGCGGGAGGGGGGTACGAGCAGTACTTC
>-|TRBV6-6|-|TRBJ1-6|12
CASRFYNSPLHF
TGTGCCAGCCGGTTTTATAATTCACCCCTCCACTTT
>-|TRBV28|-|TRBJ1-1|13
CASSPPRYTEAFF
TGTGCCAGCAGCCCCCCCAGGTACACTGAAGCTTTCTTT
>TRBD1|TRBV6-6|few|TRBJ2-2|15
CASRPTGVNTGELFF
TGTGCCAGCAGGCCTACAGGGGTAAACACCGGGGAGCTGTTTTTT
>-|TRBV7-9|few|TRBJ1-1|14
CASSLGTAESEAFF
TGTGCCAGCAGCTTAGGGACCGCAGAAAGTGAAGCTTTCTTT
>TRBD1|TRBV28|few|TRBJ1-1|16
CASSQGTEWLNTEAFF
TGTGCCAGCAGTCAGGGGACAGAATGGCTGAACACTGAAGCTTTCTTT